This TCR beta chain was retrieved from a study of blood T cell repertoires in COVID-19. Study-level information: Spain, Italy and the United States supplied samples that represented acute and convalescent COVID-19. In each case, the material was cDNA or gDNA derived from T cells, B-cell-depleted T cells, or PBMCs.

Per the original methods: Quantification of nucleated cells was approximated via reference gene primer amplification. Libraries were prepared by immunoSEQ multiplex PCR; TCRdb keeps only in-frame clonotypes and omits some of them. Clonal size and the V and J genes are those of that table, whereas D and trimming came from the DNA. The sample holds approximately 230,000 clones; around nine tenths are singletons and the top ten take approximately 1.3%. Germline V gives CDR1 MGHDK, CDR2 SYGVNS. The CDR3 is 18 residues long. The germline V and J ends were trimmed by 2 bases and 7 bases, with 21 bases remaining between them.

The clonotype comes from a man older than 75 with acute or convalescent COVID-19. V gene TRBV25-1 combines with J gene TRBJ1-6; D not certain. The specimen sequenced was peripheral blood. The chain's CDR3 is CASSESRGSGSKNSPLHF. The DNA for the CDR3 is TGTGCCAGCAGTGAAAGTAGAGGGTCCGGCAGTAAGAATTCACCCCTCCACTTT.